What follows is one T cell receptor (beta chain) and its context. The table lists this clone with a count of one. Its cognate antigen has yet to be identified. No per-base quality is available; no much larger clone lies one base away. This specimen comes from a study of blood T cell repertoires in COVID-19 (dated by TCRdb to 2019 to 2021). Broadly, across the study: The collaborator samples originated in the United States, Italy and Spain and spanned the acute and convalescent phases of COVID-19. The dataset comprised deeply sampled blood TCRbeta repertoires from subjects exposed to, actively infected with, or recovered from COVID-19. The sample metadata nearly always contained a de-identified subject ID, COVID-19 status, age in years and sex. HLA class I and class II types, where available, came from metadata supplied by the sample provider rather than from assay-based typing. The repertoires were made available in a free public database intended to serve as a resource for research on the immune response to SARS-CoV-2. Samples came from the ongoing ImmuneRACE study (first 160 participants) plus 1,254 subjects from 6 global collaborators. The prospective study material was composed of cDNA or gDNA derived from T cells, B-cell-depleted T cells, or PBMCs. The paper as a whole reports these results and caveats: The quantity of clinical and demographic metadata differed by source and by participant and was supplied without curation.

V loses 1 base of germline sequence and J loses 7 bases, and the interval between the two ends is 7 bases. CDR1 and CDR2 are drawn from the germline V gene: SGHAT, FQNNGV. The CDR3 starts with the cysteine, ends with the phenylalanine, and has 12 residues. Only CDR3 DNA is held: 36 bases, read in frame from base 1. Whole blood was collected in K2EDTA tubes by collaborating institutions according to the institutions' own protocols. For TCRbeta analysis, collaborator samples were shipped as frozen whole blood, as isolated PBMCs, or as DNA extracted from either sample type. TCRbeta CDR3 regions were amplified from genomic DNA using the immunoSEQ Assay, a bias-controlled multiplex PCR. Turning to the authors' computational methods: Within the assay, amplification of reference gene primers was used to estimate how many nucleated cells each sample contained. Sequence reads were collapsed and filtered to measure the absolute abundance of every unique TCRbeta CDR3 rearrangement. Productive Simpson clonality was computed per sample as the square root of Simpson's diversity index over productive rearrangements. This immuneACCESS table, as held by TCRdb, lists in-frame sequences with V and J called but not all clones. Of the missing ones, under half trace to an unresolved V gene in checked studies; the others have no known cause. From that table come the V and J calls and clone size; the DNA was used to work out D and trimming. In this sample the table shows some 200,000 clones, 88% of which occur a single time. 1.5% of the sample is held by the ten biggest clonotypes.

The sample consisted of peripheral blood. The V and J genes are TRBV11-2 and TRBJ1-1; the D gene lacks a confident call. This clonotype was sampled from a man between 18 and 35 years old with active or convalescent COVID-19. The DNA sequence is TGTGCCAGCAGCTTAGTCCCAGTTGAAGCTTTCTTT. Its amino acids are CASSLVPVEAFF.